This record covers a single T cell receptor beta chain. J gave up 4 bases and V 4 bases, and 5 bases lay outside the gene matches. The germline V gene encodes CDR1 SGHDT and CDR2 YYEEEE. CDR3 length: 14 amino acids. The assay was immunoSEQ multiplex PCR, and TCRdb's table has in-frame clones only and misses some. The repertoire has some 42,000 clones, around 90% of them found once; the top ten carry roughly 0.87%. The data are from a study of T cell changes during pregnancy in multiple sclerosis. The specimen was CD4+ T cells from peripheral blood mononuclear cells, collected after pregnancy. The V call is TRBV5-6, the J call TRBJ2-3; 8 nucleotides line up with TRBD1. This TCR was recovered from a female donor with multiple sclerosis, enrolled in a pregnancy study. The CDR3 loop reads CASSPGGAADTQYF. As DNA, the CDR3 is TGTGCCAGCAGCCCAGGGGGCGCAGCAGATACGCAGTATTTT.